This passage covers 7 T cell receptor beta chains from one sample sequenced in a study of blood T cell repertoires in COVID-19. Repertoires were generated with immunoSEQ multiplex PCR, while TCRdb's copy carries only in-frame clones and drops some. The sample contains about 130,000 clones, about 85% of which appear only once. Sequenced sample: peripheral blood. The receptors were sampled from a woman older than 75 with acute or convalescent COVID-19.

This chain uses TRBV20-1 with TRBJ2-7; no firm D call. Per the germline V gene, CDR1 is DFQATT and CDR2 is SNEGSKA (reference sequence). The germline V and J ends were trimmed by 1 base and 6 bases, with 7 bases remaining between them. This CDR3 has 11 residues. The CDR3 region is CSARVASEQYF. The CDR3 DNA is TGCAGTGCTAGAGTGGCCTCCGAGCAGTACTTC.

The V gene is TRBV11-2, the J gene TRBJ2-7, with no clear D. Germline V gene lookup returns CDR1 SGHAT and CDR2 FQNNGV. The CDR3 runs 13 residues. The V and J ends lost 2 bases and 2 bases respectively, with 7 bases between them. The CDR3 nucleotides read TGTGCCAGCAGCTTAAACAAAGCCTACGAGCAGTACGTC. Its translation: CASSLNKAYEQYV.

The rearrangement uses TRBV5-1 and TRBJ1-6; 8 positions agree with TRBD1. The germline V gene encodes CDR1 SGHRS and CDR2 YFSETQ. J gave up 10 bases and V 3 bases, and 9 bases lay outside the gene matches. The CDR3 covers 15 residues. Here the CDR3 reads CASSSQQGERSPLHF. Here the CDR3 DNA reads TGCGCCAGCAGCTCCCAACAGGGGGAGAGGTCACCCCTCCACTTT.

The chain is built from TRBV5-6 and TRBJ2-2; the D gene is possibly TRBD1 (6 bases). Germline V gene data show CDR1 as SGHDT and CDR2 as YYEEEE. V shed 5 bases and J shed 1 base, with 12 bases lying between them. This CDR3 region has 15 residues. The CDR3 loop is CASSFPGQNTGELFF. CDR3 nucleotide sequence: TGTGCCAGCAGTTTTCCGGGACAGAACACCGGGGAGCTGTTTTTT. The full variable domain, in which reference TRBV5-6 and TRBJ2-2 provide the parts outside the CDR3, is DAGVTQSPTHLIKTRGQQVTLRCSPKSGHDTVSWYQQALGQGPQFIFQYYEEEERQRGNFPDRFSGHQFPNYSSELNVNALLLGDSALYLCASSFPGQNTGELFFGEGSRLTVL.

The V call is TRBV19, the J call TRBJ2-2; D remains unclear. The CDR3 runs 14 residues. Trimming stripped 6 bases from V and 6 bases from J, with 14 bases between. CDR1 and CDR2 (germline): LNHDA, SQIVND (reference sequence). The chain's CDR3 is CASRFDSRPGELFF. The CDR3 nucleotides read TGTGCCAGTAGATTCGACTCGAGGCCCGGGGAGCTGTTTTTT.

The rearrangement uses TRBV28 and TRBJ1-5; tentative D call: TRBD1 (5 bases). With 3 bases removed from V and 7 bases from J, the gap between germline ends came to 10 bases. Germline V gene lookup returns CDR1 MDHEN and CDR2 SYDVKM. CDR3 size: 13 residues. CDR3 in DNA: TGTGCCAGCAGTTTTGGGGCGTGGCAGCCCCAGCATTTT. Translated, it gives CASSFGAWQPQHF.

The rearrangement links TRBV20-1 to TRBJ1-2; D gene ambiguous. CDR3 length: 12 amino acids. Germline V lookup: CDR1 DFQATT, CDR2 SNEGSKA (reference sequence). The V end lost 3 bases, the J end lost 2 bases, and 7 bases lay between the germline ends. CDR3 loop: CSASPVNYGYTF. As DNA, the CDR3 is TGCAGTGCTAGTCCAGTAAACTATGGCTACACCTTC.